This TCR beta chain was sequenced for a study of molecular identifiers for immune sequencing clone quantification. General study results and limits: Clones that had above 20 RNA copies took up over 98% of effector molecules but under 1% in naive cells.

CDR3 length: 16 amino acids. Germline trimming cut 6 bases from V and 0 bases from J; bases unmatched to any gene: 9. CDR1 is MDHEN and CDR2 is SYDVKM in the germline V gene. TCRdb redid the calling of the PCR reads with MiXCR, one entry per CDR3 protein. Of more than 250,000 distinct CDR3 sequences listed, about a fifth are singletons. There are many counts of this clonotype. Its antigen is currently unknown. The specimen sequenced was naive CD8+ T cells from blood, with Jurkat cell RNA spiked in. Subset meaning: FACS-sorted CD8+CD4-CCR7+CD45RA+ naive T cells. The genes are TRBV28 and TRBJ2-5; 8 bases are shared with TRBD1. The TCR originated in a human donor in good health. Some libraries in this study had Jurkat cell RNA spiked in. The CDR3 coding sequence is TGTGCCAGCAGGCCGGGACAGGTTACTTACCAAGAGACCCAGTACTTC. Translation gives CASRPGQVTYQETQYF.